This TCR beta chain was sequenced for a study of CD8+CD57+ T cells in acquired aplastic anemia. This clonotype has more than one count but fewer than ten. Its antigen is currently unknown. An end of the junction differs from the germline gene, which may be a read error. General study findings and limits: CD8+ Simpson's diversity in patients was not significantly different from that in controls.

Genomic DNA templated the TCR beta VDJ and CDR3 profiling. TCRdb reprocessed the reads with MiXCR, giving one entry per CDR3 protein. The table includes around 430,000 distinct CDR3 sequences, over 25% detected once. It was patients with CD8+CD57+ cell expansion by flow cytometry who were chosen for sequencing. Sequencing used sorted CD4+, CD8+, or CD8+CD57+ T cells (not recorded which) from PBMCs. The origin of this receptor is a human donor with aplastic anemia.

CDR3 sequence (DNA): TGCAGTGCTAGAGATCCGCGCTCCGGGACTAGCACGGATACGCAGTATTTT. This translates into CSARDPRSGTSTDTQYF. The rearrangement uses TRBV20-1 and TRBJ2-3; 9 bases are a match to TRBD2. Germline V gene lookup returns CDR1 DFQATT and CDR2 SNEGSKA (reference sequence). The CDR3 covers 17 residues.